Below are 32 T cell receptor beta chains sequenced from a single sample in a study of T cell repertoires in cytomegalovirus infection. TCRdb re-called the reads with MiXCR, one entry per CDR3 protein. The data show hundreds of thousands of distinct CDR3 sequences, roughly 42% seen once. For these receptors, no antigen is known. Sequenced material: cultured PBMCs, taken from culture after CMV antigen stimulation. These receptors came from a human donor in good health (CMV status not recorded). Some clones in this sample may be carry-over from other donors' samples.

The chain carries TRBV20-1 and TRBJ1-4; possibly TRBD1 for D (5 bases). V shed 5 bases and J shed 8 bases, with 6 bases lying between them. The CDR3 runs to 10 residues. Per the germline V gene, CDR1 is DFQATT and CDR2 is SNEGSKA (reference sequence). The CDR3 DNA is TGCAGTGCTCCAGGGGAAAAACTGTTTTTT. Translating it yields CSAPGEKLFF.

The table lists this clonotype with a few counts. This chain uses TRBV28 with TRBJ2-7; 7 bases map to TRBD1. J gave up 2 bases and V 5 bases, and 9 bases lay outside the gene matches. This CDR3 region has 15 residues. Per the germline V gene, CDR1 is MDHEN and CDR2 is SYDVKM. CDR3: CASSRTGTAAYEQYF. CDR3 in DNA: TGTGCCAGCAGTCGAACCGGGACAGCGGCCTACGAGCAGTACTTC.

The J gene is TRBJ1-4, the V gene TRBV19; a possible D gene is TRBD1 (5 bases). CDR3 size: 15 residues. The germline V and J ends were trimmed by 4 bases and 5 bases, with 14 bases remaining between them. Looked up from germline, CDR1 is LNHDA and CDR2 is SQIVND (reference sequence). CDR3 in DNA: TGTGCCAGTAGTACTAACAGGAGCCCCAATGAAAAACTGTTTTTT. Translation: CASSTNRSPNEKLFF.

The V gene is TRBV7-2, the J gene TRBJ2-7; unclear D gene. The CDR3 covers 15 residues. Germline V gene data show CDR1 as SGHTA and CDR2 as FQGNSA. V lost 0 bases to trimming and J lost 6 bases, with 15 bases between them. The CDR3, as DNA: TGTGCCAGCAGCTTAGCATGGGGATTAGGAGTCGAGCAGTACTTC. Protein: CASSLAWGLGVEQYF.

This clonotype was observed a few times. The gene calls are TRBV7-2 and TRBJ2-7; D assignment may be TRBD1 or TRBD2 (5 bases each). The length of the CDR3 is 15 residues. The germline V gene encodes CDR1 SGHTA and CDR2 FQGNSA. V lost 1 base to trimming and J lost 2 bases, with 12 bases between them. CDR3: CASSLGGAAAYEQYF. CDR3 DNA sequence: TGTGCCAGCAGCTTAGGAGGGGCCGCCGCCTACGAGCAGTACTTC.

The chain couples TRBV15 to TRBJ1-2; D gene ambiguous. The CDR3 sequence is 14 residues long. The germline V gene has CDR1 LNHNV and CDR2 YYDKDF (reference sequence). The V end was cut by 0 bases, the J end by 8 bases, with 13 bases between. The CDR3 region has the DNA TGTGCCACCAGCAGAGATTCCGGGGTCCAGGGCTACACCTTC. Encoded protein: CATSRDSGVQGYTF. The full variable domain, in which reference TRBV15 and TRBJ1-2 provide the parts outside the CDR3, is DAMVIQNPRYQVTQFGKPVTLSCSQTLNHNVMYWYQQKSSQAPKLLFHYYDKDFNNEADTPDNFQSRRPNTSFCFLDIRSPGLGDTAMYLCATSRDSGVQGYTFGSGTRLTVV.

In nucleotides, the CDR3 is TGTGCCAGCAGCCCCCGCCCCACTACGGACTATGGCTACACCTTC. It is translated as CASSPRPTTDYGYTF. The V gene is TRBV7-9, the J gene TRBJ1-2; unclear D gene. This CDR3 is built from 15 residues. Germline CDR1 and CDR2: SEHNR and FQNEAQ (reference sequence). The V end lost 5 bases, the J end lost 3 bases, and 16 bases lay between the germline ends.

This clonotype was observed at least ten times. J is TRBJ2-3 and V is TRBV7-2, with D perhaps being TRBD1 or TRBD2 (6 bases each). V lost 5 bases and J 3 bases, leaving 18 bases between the germline ends. This CDR3 comprises 16 residues. The germline V gene has CDR1 SGHTA and CDR2 FQGNSA. The DNA of the CDR3 is TGTGCCAGCAGCCTCGTATCGTGGGGGGCTACAGATACGCAGTATTTT. Translation gives CASSLVSWGATDTQYF.

J is TRBJ2-5 and V is TRBV5-1; D possibly corresponds to TRBD1 (6 bases). The CDR3 sequence is 14 residues long. Per germline, CDR1 SGHRS and CDR2 YFSETQ. Trimming shortened V by 4 bases and J by 3 bases, and 13 bases separated the two germline ends. The CDR3 is CASSMTGDEETQYF. The CDR3 bases are TGCGCCAGCAGCATGACAGGAGATGAAGAGACCCAGTACTTC. Variable domain in full (rest from reference TRBV5-1 and TRBJ2-5): KAGVTQTPRYLIKTRGQQVTLSCSPISGHRSVSWYQQTPGQGLQFLFEYFSETQRNKGNFPGRFSGRQFSNSRSEMNVSTLELGDSALYLCASSMTGDEETQYFGPGTRLLVL.

V usage is TRBV7-9 and J usage is TRBJ2-7; perhaps TRBD1 as D (6 bases). CDR1 is SEHNR, CDR2 FQNEAQ, per germline (reference sequence). The CDR3 length is 12 residues. Trimming took off 6 bases at V and 6 bases at J, with 12 bases between the two ends. CDR3 in DNA: TGTGCCAGCAGTCGACAGGTTCCCGAGCAGTACTTC. Residues: CASSRQVPEQYF.

V usage is TRBV7-4 and J usage is TRBJ2-1, with D possibly matching TRBD1 (6 bases). Germline lookup yields CDR1 SGHVT and CDR2 SQSDAQ. The CDR3 extends over 15 amino acids. Trimming took 3 bases from V and 2 from J, leaving 11 bases between them. CDR3 nucleotide sequence: TGTGCCAGCAGCTTTAGGGGGTTGGCCTACAATGAGCAGTTCTTC. Translation: CASSFRGLAYNEQFF.

This rearrangement joins TRBV2 to TRBJ2-5; TRBD1 might be the D (5 bases). V dropped 9 bases and J dropped 5 bases, with 16 bases sitting between them. CDR1 and CDR2 (germline): SNHLY, FYNNEI. The CDR3 has 13 residues. Here the CDR3 reads CASTQWGRETQYF. The CDR3 DNA reads TGTGCCAGTACCCAGTGGGGCAGGGAGACCCAGTACTTC.

This clonotype was counted between two and nine times. This chain connects TRBV12-3 or TRBV12-4 to TRBJ2-5, with D tentatively TRBD2 (6 bases). The CDR3 totals 17 residues. Trimming shortened V by 6 bases and J by 0 bases, and 20 bases separated the two germline ends. CDR3: CASSRVWAGIDQETQYF. Written as DNA, the CDR3 is TGTGCCAGCAGCCGAGTTTGGGCGGGGATCGACCAAGAGACCCAGTACTTC.

In its sample, this clonotype was seen once. The rearrangement joins TRBV12-3 or TRBV12-4 to TRBJ1-1; possibly TRBD1 for D (5 bases). V was cut by 4 bases and J by 5 bases, with 20 bases left in between. CDR3 length: 16 residues. DNA of the CDR3: TGTGCCAGCAGTTCGGGTACAGGAGGGTCGGGTACTGAAGCTTTCTTT. Translated: CASSSGTGGSGTEAFF.

The chain joins TRBV11-2 to TRBJ2-5, with 12 bases lining up with TRBD2. The CDR3 contains 19 residues. Germline CDR1 and CDR2: SGHAT and FQNNGV. Germline trimming cut 6 bases from V and 4 bases from J; bases unmatched to any gene: 18. This chain's CDR3 is CASRTDEASGRARLETQYF. In DNA, the CDR3 is TGTGCCAGCAGAACCGACGAGGCTAGCGGGAGGGCCCGTCTAGAGACCCAGTACTTC.

The table lists this clonotype with many counts. V gene TRBV7-2 combines with J gene TRBJ2-7; weak D call: TRBD2 (6 bases). This CDR3 is built from 14 residues. Germline V CDR1 and CDR2: SGHTA, FQGNSA. V was trimmed by 0 bases and J by 3 bases, leaving 9 bases between them. CDR3 sequence (DNA): TGTGCCAGCAGCTTAGCGGGGGGTGGCTACGAGCAGTACTTC. It encodes CASSLAGGGYEQYF.

The sample holds a few counts of this clonotype. The chain uses TRBV5-1 and TRBJ2-5, with TRBD2 as a possible D gene (6 bases). This CDR3 comprises 16 residues. Germline loops: CDR1 SGHRS, CDR2 YFSETQ. V shed 2 bases and J shed 3 bases, with 17 bases lying between them. Here the CDR3 DNA reads TGCGCCAGCAGCTTCCGCCAGGGCGGGGAGGAAGAGACCCAGTACTTC. Translation gives CASSFRQGGEEETQYF. The full variable domain, completed using reference TRBV5-1 and TRBJ2-5, is KAGVTQTPRYLIKTRGQQVTLSCSPISGHRSVSWYQQTPGQGLQFLFEYFSETQRNKGNFPGRFSGRQFSNSRSEMNVSTLELGDSALYLCASSFRQGGEEETQYFGPGTRLLVL.

The chain is built from TRBV20-1 and TRBJ2-1; D is perhaps TRBD1 or TRBD2 (5 bases each). Germline values: CDR1 DFQATT, CDR2 SNEGSKA (reference sequence). This CDR3 contains 14 residues. Between the trimmed V and J ends, which lost 3 bases and 9 bases, there was a span of 18 bases. The CDR3 DNA reads TGCAGTGCTAGGAGGCCCGGGACCTCCTTTGAGCAGTTCTTC. As protein: CSARRPGTSFEQFF.

This clonotype has just a few counts. The chain employs TRBV6-1 and TRBJ2-5; D possibly corresponds to TRBD1 (5 bases). V gave up 10 bases and J gave up 1 base, with 10 bases separating them. Germline V lookup: CDR1 MNHNS, CDR2 SASEGT. This CDR3 spans 12 amino acids. DNA of the CDR3: TGTGCCATCTCGACAGTCCAAGAGACCCAGTACTTC. Translating gives CAISTVQETQYF.

V usage is TRBV4-1 and J usage is TRBJ2-2; 8 bases match TRBD2. The V gene's germline CDR1 is MGHRA and CDR2 YSYEKL. V was clipped by 0 bases and J by 3 bases; unmatched bases: 6. The CDR3 spans 17 residues. The CDR3 DNA reads as TGCGCCAGCAGCCAAGAAGGATCCGGGGGGGACACCGGGGAGCTGTTTTTT. Its protein is CASSQEGSGGDTGELFF.

This clonotype was seen a few times. This chain joins TRBV12-3 or TRBV12-4 and TRBJ2-3; TRBD2 aligns across 14 bases. The CDR3 has 16 amino acids. V was clipped by 2 bases and J by 5 bases; unmatched bases: 3. CDR3 residues: CASSLRGLAGGDTQYF. The CDR3 nucleotides read TGTGCCAGCAGTTTACGAGGACTAGCGGGGGGAGATACGCAGTATTTT.

The V and J genes are TRBV4-1 and TRBJ1-1; no definite D call. Looked up from germline, CDR1 is MGHRA and CDR2 is YSYEKL. The V end lost 3 bases, the J end lost 0 bases, and 11 bases lay between the germline ends. CDR3 size: 15 residues. The CDR3 nucleotides read TGCGCCAGCAGCCAGGTTGGACCTCTGAACACTGAAGCTTTCTTT. This sequence encodes CASSQVGPLNTEAFF.

The chain has TRBV2 and TRBJ2-2, with D possibly matching TRBD2 (5 bases). There are 16 residues in the CDR3. Germline CDR1 reads SNHLY; CDR2 reads FYNNEI. V was shortened by 6 bases and J by 6 bases, with 20 bases between the two germline ends. CDR3 in amino acids: CASSLLARGGAGELFF. CDR3 in DNA: TGTGCCAGCAGCCTCCTAGCTCGAGGAGGTGCCGGGGAGCTGTTTTTT. The full variable domain, with the rest looked up from reference TRBV2 and TRBJ2-2, is EPEVTQTPSHQVTQMGQEVILRCVPISNHLYFYWYRQILGQKVEFLVSFYNNEISEKSEIFDDQFSVERPDGSNFTLKIRSTKLEDSAMYFCASSLLARGGAGELFFGEGSRLTVL.

In this sample, this clonotype turned up once. The rearrangement uses TRBV12-3 or TRBV12-4 and TRBJ2-1; a weak D match, TRBD1 (6 bases). CDR3 length: 15 amino acids. Trimming removed 5 bases from V and 4 bases from J, with 15 bases in between. This chain's CDR3 is CASSLGLQGYNEQFF. CDR3 sequence (DNA): TGTGCCAGCAGTCTCGGGCTCCAGGGGTACAATGAGCAGTTCTTC.

The chain links TRBV9 to TRBJ2-1; D is unresolved. The CDR3 extends over 14 amino acids. Trimming stripped 3 bases from V and 4 bases from J, with 11 bases between. Germline V lookup: CDR1 SGDLS, CDR2 YYNGEE. The CDR3 DNA reads as TGTGCCAGCAGCGCTCCGGACCGATACAATGAGCAGTTCTTC. It specifies CASSAPDRYNEQFF. Full variable domain (remainder filled in from reference TRBV9 and TRBJ2-1): DSGVTQTPKHLITATGQRVTLRCSPRSGDLSVYWYQQSLDQGLQFLIQYYNGEERAKGNILERFSAQQFPDLHSELNLSSLELGDSALYFCASSAPDRYNEQFFGPGTRLTVL.

This clonotype was detected a few times. This sequence joins TRBV7-8 and TRBJ2-7, with 15 bases fitting TRBD2. With 4 bases clipped from V and 2 bases from J, the junction kept 9 bases outside the gene matches. The germline V gene encodes CDR1 SGHVS and CDR2 FQNEAQ. The CDR3 sequence is 18 residues long. For the CDR3, the DNA is TGTGCCAGCAGCTCTCCGGGACTAGCGGGAGGTGGCCCCTACGAGCAGTACTTC. As protein: CASSSPGLAGGGPYEQYF.

With respect to this clonotype: Its ends do not fully match the called genes, so a read error is possible. This chain connects TRBV7-2 to TRBJ1-2; the match to TRBD1 covers 9 bases. Germline CDR1 reads SGHTA; CDR2 reads FQGNSA. This CDR3 is 15 amino acids long. The CDR3 region has the DNA TGTGCCAGCAGCTCACGACCAGGGACAGGGACTAAGATTTACTTC. Its protein is CASSSRPGTGTKIYF.

The chain joins TRBV18 to TRBJ1-2; D is uncertain. Trimming took 5 bases from V and 2 from J, leaving 9 bases between them. There are 13 residues in the CDR3. Germline assignment: CDR1 KGHSH and CDR2 LQKENI. CDR3 loop: CASSDDTNYGYTF. In DNA form, the CDR3 reads TGTGCCAGCTCAGACGACACCAACTATGGCTACACCTTC.

This clonotype was counted between two and nine times. This rearrangement joins TRBV7-2 to TRBJ2-2, with D uncertain. The germline CDR1 and CDR2 sequences are SGHTA and FQGNSA. The CDR3 consists of 16 residues. V lost 0 bases, J lost 5 bases, and 13 bases lay in between. The CDR3 loop is CASSLAWLRSTGELFF. The CDR3 nucleotides are TGTGCCAGCAGCTTAGCGTGGCTCCGGTCGACCGGGGAGCTGTTTTTT.

The chain has TRBV7-9 and TRBJ2-2, with TRBD2 matching over 11 bases. The V gene's germline CDR1 is SEHNR and CDR2 FQNEAQ (reference sequence). This CDR3 contains 16 residues. V trimming: 5 bases; J trimming: 5 bases; junction bases outside the gene matches: 7. The CDR3 sequence is CASSPRLAGRTGELFF. The CDR3 nucleotides read TGTGCCAGCAGCCCGAGACTAGCGGGACGGACCGGGGAGCTGTTTTTT. Filled out from reference TRBV7-9 and TRBJ2-2, the complete variable domain reads DTGVSQNPRHKITKRGQNVTFRCDPISEHNRLYWYRQTLGQGPEFLTYFQNEAQLEKSRLLSDRFSAERPKGSFSTLEIQRTEQGDSAMYLCASSPRLAGRTGELFFGEGSRLTVL.

In this sample, this clonotype turned up a few times. The V gene is TRBV7-2, the J gene TRBJ2-3, with 8 nucleotides matching TRBD2. The CDR3 consists of 15 residues. The J segment lost 0 bases and the V segment lost 7 bases, leaving 6 bases of the junction unmatched. CDR1 is SGHTA and CDR2 is FQGNSA in the germline V gene. CDR3 DNA: TGTGCCAGCACCCCGGGGGGGCCTAGCACAGATACGCAGTATTTT. It encodes CASTPGGPSTDTQYF.

This clonotype was detected only a few times. The chain combines TRBV18 with TRBJ2-3, with a tentative D call TRBD1 (6 bases). Trimming shortened V by 4 bases and J by 1 base, and 30 bases separated the two germline ends. Germline assignment: CDR1 KGHSH and CDR2 LQKENI. The length of the CDR3 is 21 residues. The CDR3 DNA reads TGTGCCAGCTCACTCACTACTTCACCGGGACACTTCTTGGTGGGCACAGATACGCAGTATTTT. The encoded protein is CASSLTTSPGHFLVGTDTQYF.